This TCR beta chain was documented in a study of cytomegalovirus exposure and HLA in healthy donors. Turning to the study itself: T cells numbering about 179 million yielded more than 100 million unique TCR beta sequences in an earlier analysis.

Between the trimmed V and J ends, which lost 5 bases and 10 bases, there was a span of 12 bases. The CDR3 loop spans 13 amino acids. Germline V gene data show CDR1 as LNHNV and CDR2 as YYDKDF (reference sequence). PCR used 60 Vbeta primers and 13 Jbeta primers. Measured with immunoSEQ multiplex PCR; TCRdb has only the in-frame clones, and not every one. The sample includes 150,000 to 200,000 clones, around 82% of them seen just once. Notes on the study in general: In a later analysis, CMV-associated beta chains were mostly HLA-associated, it appeared. In an earlier analysis, most TCR beta V segments were productive about 87% or about 30% of the time. Usually a TCR sequence was rare, but some public TCRs were found in many donors.

As to this clone: No antigen is known for it.

Sequencing was performed on PBMCs. This chain links TRBV15 with TRBJ1-6, with a weak D call TRBD1 (5 bases). The origin of this receptor is a man aged 60-69 years in good health and CMV-seronegative. The CDR3 nucleotides read TGTGCCACCAGCGACTCCCGGGGGTCACCCCTCCACTTT. Its translation is CATSDSRGSPLHF.